The clone carrying this TCR beta chain was recorded many times. The antigen remains undetermined. This sample is part of a study of early T cells in non-severe SARS-CoV-2 infection. Study results and caveats: Matches to VDJdb favored anti-spike CD8 responses and missed private and CD4 specificities.

With 3 bases clipped from V and 9 bases from J, the junction kept 10 bases outside the gene matches. Per the germline V gene, CDR1 is DFQATT and CDR2 is SNEGSKA (reference sequence). The CDR3 runs to 13 residues. As part of library construction, unique molecular identifiers were attached to individual cDNA molecules. TCRdb reprocessed the 5' RACE reads with MiXCR, giving one entry per CDR3 protein. The data contain tens of thousands of distinct CDR3 sequences, more than 9% of them singletons. The sequencing input was whole blood. The chain uses TRBV20-1 and TRBJ2-5; 7 nucleotides line up with TRBD1. The sequence derives from an adult who was a healthcare worker with PCR-confirmed SARS-CoV-2 infection or an uninfected control (not recorded which). In DNA form, the CDR3 reads TGCAGTGCTAGGACAGGGAATCGGGGCCCCCAGTACTTC. Protein: CSARTGNRGPQYF.